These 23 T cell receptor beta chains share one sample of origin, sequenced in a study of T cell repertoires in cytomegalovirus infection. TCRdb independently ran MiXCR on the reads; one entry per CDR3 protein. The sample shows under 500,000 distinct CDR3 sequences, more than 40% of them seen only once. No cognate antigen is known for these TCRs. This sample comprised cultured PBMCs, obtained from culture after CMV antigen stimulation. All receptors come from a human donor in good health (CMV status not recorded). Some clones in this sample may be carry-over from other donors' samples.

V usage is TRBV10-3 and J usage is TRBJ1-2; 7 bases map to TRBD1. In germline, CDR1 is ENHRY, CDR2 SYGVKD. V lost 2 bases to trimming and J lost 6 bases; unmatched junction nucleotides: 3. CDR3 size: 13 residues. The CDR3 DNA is TGTGCCATCAGTGAGGACAGGGAGAATGGCTACACCTTC. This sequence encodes CAISEDRENGYTF.

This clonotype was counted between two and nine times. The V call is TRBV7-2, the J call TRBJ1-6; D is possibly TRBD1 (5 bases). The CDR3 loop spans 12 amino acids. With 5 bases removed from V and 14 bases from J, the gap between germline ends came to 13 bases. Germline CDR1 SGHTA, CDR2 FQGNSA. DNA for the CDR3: TGTGCCAGCAGCGAGCCGGGACTCACCCTCCACTTT. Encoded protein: CASSEPGLTLHF. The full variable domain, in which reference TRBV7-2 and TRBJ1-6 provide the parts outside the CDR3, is GAGVSQSPSNKVTEKGKDVELRCDPISGHTALYWYRQSLGQGLEFLIYFQGNSAPDKSGLPSDRFSAERTGGSVSTLTIQRTQQEDSAVYLCASSEPGLTLHFGNGTRLTVT.

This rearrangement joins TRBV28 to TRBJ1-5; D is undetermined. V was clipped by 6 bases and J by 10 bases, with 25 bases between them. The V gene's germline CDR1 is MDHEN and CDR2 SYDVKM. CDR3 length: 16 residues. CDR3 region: CASSQFAKPSSTPQHF. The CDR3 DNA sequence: TGTGCCAGCAGCCAATTCGCAAAGCCCTCTTCCACTCCCCAGCATTTT.

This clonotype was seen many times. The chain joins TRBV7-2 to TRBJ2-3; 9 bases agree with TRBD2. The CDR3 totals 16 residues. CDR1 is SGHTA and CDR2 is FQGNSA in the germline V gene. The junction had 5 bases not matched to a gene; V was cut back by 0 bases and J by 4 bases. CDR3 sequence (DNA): TGTGCCAGCAGCTTAGCCCTAGCGGGAACAGCAGATACGCAGTATTTT. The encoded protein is CASSLALAGTADTQYF. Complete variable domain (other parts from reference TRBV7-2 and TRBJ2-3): GAGVSQSPSNKVTEKGKDVELRCDPISGHTALYWYRQSLGQGLEFLIYFQGNSAPDKSGLPSDRFSAERTGGSVSTLTIQRTQQEDSAVYLCASSLALAGTADTQYFGPGTRLTVL.

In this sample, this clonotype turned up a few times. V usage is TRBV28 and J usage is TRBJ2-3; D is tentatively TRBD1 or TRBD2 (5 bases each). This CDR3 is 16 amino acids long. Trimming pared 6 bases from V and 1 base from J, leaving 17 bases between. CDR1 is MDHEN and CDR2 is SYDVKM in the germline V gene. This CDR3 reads CASSPLGETGTDTQYF. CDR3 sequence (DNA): TGTGCCAGCAGCCCGTTGGGGGAGACAGGCACAGATACGCAGTATTTT.

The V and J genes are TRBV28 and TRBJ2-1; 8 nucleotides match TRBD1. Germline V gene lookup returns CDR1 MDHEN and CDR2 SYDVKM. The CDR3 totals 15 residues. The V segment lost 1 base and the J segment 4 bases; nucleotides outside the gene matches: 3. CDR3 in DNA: TGTGCCAGCAGTTTATACAGGGGGTATTACAATGAGCAGTTCTTC. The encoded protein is CASSLYRGYYNEQFF.

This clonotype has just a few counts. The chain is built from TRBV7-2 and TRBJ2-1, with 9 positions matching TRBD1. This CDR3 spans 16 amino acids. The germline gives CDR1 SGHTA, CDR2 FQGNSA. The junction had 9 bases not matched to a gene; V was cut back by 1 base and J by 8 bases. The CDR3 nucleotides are TGTGCCAGCAGCTTAGTCGCCGGGACAGGGTTGGATGAGCAGTTCTTC. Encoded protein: CASSLVAGTGLDEQFF.

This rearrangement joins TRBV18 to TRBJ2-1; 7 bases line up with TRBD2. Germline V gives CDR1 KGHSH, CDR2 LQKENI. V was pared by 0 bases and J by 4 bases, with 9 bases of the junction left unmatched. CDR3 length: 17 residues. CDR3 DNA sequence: TGTGCCAGCTCACCACCGGGGAGGGCAGGGAGTTACAATGAGCAGTTCTTC. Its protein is CASSPPGRAGSYNEQFF.

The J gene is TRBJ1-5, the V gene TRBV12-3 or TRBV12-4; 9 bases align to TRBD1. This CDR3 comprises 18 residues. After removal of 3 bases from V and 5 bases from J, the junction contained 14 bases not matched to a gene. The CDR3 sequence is CASSFHRLGQGLYQPQHF. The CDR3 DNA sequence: TGTGCCAGCAGTTTTCATCGCCTTGGACAGGGGCTATATCAGCCCCAGCATTTT.

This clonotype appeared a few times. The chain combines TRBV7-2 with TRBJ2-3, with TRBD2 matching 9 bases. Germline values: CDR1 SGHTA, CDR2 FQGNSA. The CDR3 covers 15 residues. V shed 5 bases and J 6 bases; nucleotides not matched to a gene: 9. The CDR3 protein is CASSSQAGGPDTQYF. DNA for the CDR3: TGTGCCAGCAGCAGCCAGGCGGGGGGGCCGGATACGCAGTATTTT.

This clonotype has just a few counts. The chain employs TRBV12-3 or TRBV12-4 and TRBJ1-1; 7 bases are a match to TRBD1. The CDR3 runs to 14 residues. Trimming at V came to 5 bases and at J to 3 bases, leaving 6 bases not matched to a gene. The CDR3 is CASSLSQGDTEAFF. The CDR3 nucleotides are TGTGCCAGCAGTCTCTCCCAGGGGGACACTGAAGCTTTCTTT.

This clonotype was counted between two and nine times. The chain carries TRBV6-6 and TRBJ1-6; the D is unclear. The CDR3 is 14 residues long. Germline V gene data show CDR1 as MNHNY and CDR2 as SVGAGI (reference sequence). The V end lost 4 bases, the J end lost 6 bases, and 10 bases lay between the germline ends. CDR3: CASSFGRGNSPLHF. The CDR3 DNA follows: TGTGCCAGCAGTTTTGGACGGGGTAATTCACCCCTCCACTTT.

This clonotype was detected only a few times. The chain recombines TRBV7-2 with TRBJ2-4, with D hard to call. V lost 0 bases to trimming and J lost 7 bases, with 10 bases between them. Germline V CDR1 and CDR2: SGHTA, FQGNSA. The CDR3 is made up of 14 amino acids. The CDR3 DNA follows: TGTGCCAGCAGCTTAGCAGTCGTCTCCAACATTCAGTACTTC. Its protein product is CASSLAVVSNIQYF.

The CDR3 nucleotides read TGCAGTGCTAGAAGGGATGTGGAGCAGCATTTT. Protein product: CSARRDVEQHF. The chain joins TRBV20-1 to TRBJ1-5; no firm D call. V was shortened by 2 bases and J by 13 bases, with 12 bases between the two germline ends. The CDR3 covers 11 residues. The V gene's germline CDR1 is DFQATT and CDR2 SNEGSKA (reference sequence).

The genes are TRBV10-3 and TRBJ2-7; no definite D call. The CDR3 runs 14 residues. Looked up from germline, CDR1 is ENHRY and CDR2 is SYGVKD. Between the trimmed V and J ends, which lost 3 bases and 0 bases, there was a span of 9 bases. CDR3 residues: CAISEGQLSYEQYF. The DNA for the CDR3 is TGTGCCATCAGTGAAGGGCAGCTCTCCTACGAGCAGTACTTC.

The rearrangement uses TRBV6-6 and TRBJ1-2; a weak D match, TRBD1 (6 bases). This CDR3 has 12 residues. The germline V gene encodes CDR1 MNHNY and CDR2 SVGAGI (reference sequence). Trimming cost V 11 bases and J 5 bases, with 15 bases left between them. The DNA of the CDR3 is TGTGCCGGGGGACAAGGAAAGTATGGCTACACCTTC. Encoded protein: CAGGQGKYGYTF.

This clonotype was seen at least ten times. In DNA form, the CDR3 reads TGTGCCAGCAGCTTATACGACCAAAGGAATGAGCAGTTCTTC. It translates to CASSLYDQRNEQFF. The chain recombines TRBV7-2 with TRBJ2-1, with unresolved D. Germline V gene sequence: CDR1 SGHTA, CDR2 FQGNSA. The CDR3 extends over 14 amino acids. Trimming removed 2 bases at V and 7 bases at J, with 12 bases between.

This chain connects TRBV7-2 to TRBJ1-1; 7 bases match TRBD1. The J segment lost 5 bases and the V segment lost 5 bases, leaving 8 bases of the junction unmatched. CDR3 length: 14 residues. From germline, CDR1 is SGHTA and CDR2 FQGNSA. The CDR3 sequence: CASSPDRVKTEAFF. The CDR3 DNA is TGTGCCAGCAGCCCCGACAGGGTCAAAACTGAAGCTTTCTTT.

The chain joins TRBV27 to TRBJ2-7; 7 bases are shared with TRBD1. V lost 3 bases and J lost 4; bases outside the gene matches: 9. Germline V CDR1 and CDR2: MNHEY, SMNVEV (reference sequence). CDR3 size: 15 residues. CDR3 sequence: CASSFSGTESYEQYF. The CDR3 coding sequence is TGTGCCAGCAGTTTTTCCGGGACAGAAAGTTACGAGCAGTACTTC.

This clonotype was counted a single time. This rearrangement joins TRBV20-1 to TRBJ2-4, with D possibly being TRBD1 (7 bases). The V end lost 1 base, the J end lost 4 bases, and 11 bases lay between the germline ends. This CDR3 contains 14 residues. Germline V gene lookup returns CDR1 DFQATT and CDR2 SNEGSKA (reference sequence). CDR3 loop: CSARGSGGKNIQYF. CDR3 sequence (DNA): TGCAGTGCTAGAGGATCAGGGGGGAAAAACATTCAGTACTTC.

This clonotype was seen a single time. The CDR3 loop reads CASAKAGGLETQYF. The CDR3 bases are TGTGCCAGCGCTAAGGCAGGAGGGCTAGAGACCCAGTACTTC. The genes are TRBV2 and TRBJ2-5; D might be TRBD2 (6 bases). Germline CDR1 is SNHLY and CDR2 is FYNNEI. Trimming took 8 bases from V and 4 from J, leaving 17 bases between them. The CDR3 has 14 residues.

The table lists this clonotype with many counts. CDR3 bases: TGTGCCAGCAGCCCGGGCCGGGCCAACGTCCTGACTTTC. This codes for CASSPGRANVLTF. The chain recombines TRBV7-8 with TRBJ2-6, with no clear D. The CDR3 runs to 13 residues. Trimming stripped 5 bases from V and 5 bases from J, with 7 bases between. Looked up from germline, CDR1 is SGHVS and CDR2 is FQNEAQ.

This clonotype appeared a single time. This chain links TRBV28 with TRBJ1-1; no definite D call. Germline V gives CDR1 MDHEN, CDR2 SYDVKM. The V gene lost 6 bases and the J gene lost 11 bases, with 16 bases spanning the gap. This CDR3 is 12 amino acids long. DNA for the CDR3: TGTGCCAGCAGCCTCCAGCCCTTTGAGGCTTTCTTT. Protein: CASSLQPFEAFF. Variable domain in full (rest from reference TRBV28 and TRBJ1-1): DVKVTQSSRYLVKRTGEKVFLECVQDMDHENMFWYRQDPGLGLRLIYFSYDVKMKEKGDIPEGYSVSREKKERFSLILESASTNQTSMYLCASSLQPFEAFFGQGTRLTVV.